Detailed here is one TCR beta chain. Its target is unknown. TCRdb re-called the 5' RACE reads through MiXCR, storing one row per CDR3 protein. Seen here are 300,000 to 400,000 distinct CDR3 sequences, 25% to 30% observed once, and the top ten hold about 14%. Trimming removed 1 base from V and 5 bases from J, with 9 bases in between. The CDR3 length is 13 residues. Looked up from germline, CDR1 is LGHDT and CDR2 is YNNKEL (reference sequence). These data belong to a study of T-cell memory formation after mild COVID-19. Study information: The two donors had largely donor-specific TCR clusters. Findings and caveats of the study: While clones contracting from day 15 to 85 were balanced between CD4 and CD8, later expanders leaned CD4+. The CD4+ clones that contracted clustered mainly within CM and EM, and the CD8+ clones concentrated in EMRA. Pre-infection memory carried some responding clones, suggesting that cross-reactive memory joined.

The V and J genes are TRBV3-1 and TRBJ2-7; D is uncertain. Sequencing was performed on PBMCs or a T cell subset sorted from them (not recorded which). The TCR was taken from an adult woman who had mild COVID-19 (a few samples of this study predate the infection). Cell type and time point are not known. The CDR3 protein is CASSQGTRNEQYF. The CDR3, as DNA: TGTGCCAGCAGCCAAGGCACCAGAAACGAGCAGTACTTC.